The rows below give T cell receptor beta chains drawn from one sample of a study of cytomegalovirus exposure and HLA in healthy donors. TCRdb's table, derived via immunoSEQ multiplex PCR, lists solely in-frame clones and lacks some. The sample consists of 110,000 to 150,000 clones, around 75% of them appearing once. Input material: PBMCs. The receptors originated from a man aged 60-69 years in good health and CMV-seronegative. Each CDR3 is given with its conserved first and last residue. A D gene is named only where the DNA matches it firmly.

d_gene | v_gene | CDR3aa
TRBD1 | TRBV18 | CASSPPRGQGGDYEQYF
NA | TRBV7-9 | CSSSSTYLGHRPYEQYF
NA | TRBV25-1 | CASSRVNTEAFF
NA | TRBV7-8 | CASSRKDTSYEQYF
TRBD1 | TRBV7-8 | CASSPSRDRDPYEQYF
NA | TRBV4-3 | CASSQEPGQSYGYTF
TRBD1 | TRBV19 | CASRGQEYRQPQHF
NA | TRBV6-4 | CASSDDRNSPLHF
TRBD1 | TRBV19 | CASSGQEANYGYTF
TRBD1 | TRBV28 | CASSATGGMNTEAFF
TRBD2 | TRBV27 | CASNGGRNTGELFF
TRBD2 | TRBV14 | CASSKLAGGSYNEQFF
TRBD2 | TRBV4-1 | CASSQGGLLAGLSDTQYF
TRBD1 | TRBV5-4 | CASSLGTGALNEQFF
NA | TRBV7-9 | CASSLSAAEAFF
NA | TRBV19 | CASSTQGYGYTF
TRBD1 | TRBV5-1 | CASFVSPDRDTEAFF
TRBD1 | TRBV5-5 | CASSLAGQDNEQFF
NA | TRBV5-1 | CASSSTGQENIQYF
TRBD1 | TRBV30 | CAWSPDRDREQYF
NA | TRBV29-1 | CSVSQAREQFF
TRBD1 | TRBV27 | CASSLLLTGGPNTGELFF
NA | TRBV7-2 | CASSPTGRGTYEQYF
NA | TRBV5-6 | CASSLSRGYGYTF
TRBD2 | TRBV30 | CAWSWRGLAGGGTGELFF
NA | TRBV25-1 | CASSEFISEQYF
TRBD2 | TRBV5-4 | CASSRGSSGTYNEQFF
NA | TRBV2 | CASSEFSAGSADTQYF
TRBD1 | TRBV29-1 | CSVGQGEKTQYF
TRBD1 | TRBV27 | CASGPPYRDRAWHTEAFF
TRBD2 | TRBV9 | CASSVLAGTGTDTQYF
TRBD1 | TRBV25-1 | CASSDLTGTVNEQFF
NA | TRBV6-5 | CASSYSSAGPVYF
NA | TRBV6-6 | CASSEPGLPQHF
NA | TRBV18 | CASSPTTGDTGELFF
NA | TRBV5-1 | CASSLQRVSSYNEQFF
TRBD1 | TRBV19 | CASSVQGATNEKLFF
TRBD1 | TRBV5-1 | CASSLSGTGVGNTIYF
TRBD2 | TRBV13 | CASSSALAGGPEQFF
NA | TRBV5-1 | CASSLEGTLNNQPQHF
NA | TRBV19 | CASRDRYSNQPQHF
TRBD1 | TRBV7-9 | CASSLEVAGGIGETQYF
TRBD2 | TRBV5-1 | CASTPAGDVTGELFF
TRBD2 | TRBV7-8 | CASSDRLAGGNEQFF
NA | TRBV10-3 | CAIGGGGSIETQYF
NA | TRBV6-6 | CASSYLGEDTQYF
NA | TRBV7-8 | CASSPKSLGTQYF
NA | TRBV27 | CASSSTASPGNTIYF
TRBD2 | TRBV30 | CAWSGMAGGANEQFF
NA | TRBV5-1 | CASSLDRAGNTIYF
NA | TRBV4-1 | CASSQVEGGEKLFF
NA | TRBV19 | CASTPRGEMNTEAFF
TRBD2 | TRBV28 | CASSLGGSGGYNEQFF
NA | TRBV19 | CASRPDRNYGYTF
NA | TRBV6-6 | CASSYSRDTEAFF